This T cell receptor (beta chain) was sequenced in a study of T cell changes during pregnancy in multiple sclerosis. Clones were read by immunoSEQ multiplex PCR, and TCRdb kept only the in-frame ones, dropping some. Of about 29,000 clones in the sample, 85% to 95% were seen once. V shed 5 bases, J shed 4 bases, and the junction held 3 bases outside the gene matches. Germline CDR1 is LNHDA and CDR2 is SQIVND (reference sequence). The CDR3 loop spans 15 amino acids. The V and J genes are TRBV19 and TRBJ2-7; 15 bases are a match to TRBD2. The sequenced sample was CD8+ T cells from peripheral blood mononuclear cells, obtained before pregnancy. The TCR comes from a female donor with multiple sclerosis, enrolled in a pregnancy study. CDR3 nucleotide sequence: TGTGCCAGTAGTCCCGGACTAGCGGGAGGGTACGAGCAGTACTTC. Amino acids: CASSPGLAGGYEQYF.